The 24 T cell receptor beta chains in this list originate from one sample, sequenced in a study of T cell responses to AZD1222 COVID-19 vaccine (dated by TCRdb to about 2021). The method behind the library was the immunoSEQ multiplex PCR assay. The source is immuneACCESS, and TCRdb retained only in-frame sequences with V and J called. Part of the clones is not carried over; for the studies checked, unresolved V genes explain less than half of this, and the remainder is unexplained. The sample table contains around 65,000 clones; only one count was recorded for roughly 80% of them. In total, the top ten clones hold roughly 25% of the sample. The time point label corresponds to: about 28 days (+/-7) after the second vaccine dose. Sequenced material: peripheral blood, taken 28 days after the second AZD1222 dose. Receptors originate from an adult who received the AZD1222 COVID-19 vaccine.

This clone came up once. The chain joins TRBV19 to TRBJ2-1; possibly TRBD2 for D (5 bases). The V end lost 6 bases, the J end lost 9 bases, and 15 bases lay between the germline ends. The CDR3 is 13 residues long. Germline CDR1 is LNHDA and CDR2 is SQIVND (reference sequence). CDR3 coding DNA: TGTGCCAGTAGCGGGCAGAGGGAACCTGAGCAGTTCTTC. Protein sequence: CASSGQREPEQFF.

This sequence joins TRBV19 and TRBJ2-1; D is unresolved. With 6 bases removed from V and 2 bases from J, the gap between germline ends came to 8 bases. The CDR3 is 13 amino acids. Germline values: CDR1 LNHDA, CDR2 SQIVND (reference sequence). CDR3 sequence reads: CASSLRTYNEQFF. The CDR3 DNA follows: TGTGCCAGTAGCCTCCGGACCTACAATGAGCAGTTCTTC. Using reference TRBV19 and TRBJ2-1 for the parts outside the CDR3, the full variable domain is DGGITQSPKYLFRKEGQNVTLSCEQNLNHDAMYWYRQDPGQGLRLIYYSQIVNDFQKGDIAEGYSVSREKKESFPLTVTSAQKNPTAFYLCASSLRTYNEQFFGPGTRLTVL.

This clone was seen just once. The chain uses TRBV6-5 and TRBJ1-2; 12 positions agree with TRBD1. The CDR3 is made up of 14 amino acids. CDR1 MNHEY and CDR2 SVGAGI come from the germline V gene. CDR3 DNA: TGTGGGGGGGACAGGGGGCAAGGGTACTATGGCTACACCTTC. Its protein is CGGDRGQGYYGYTF.

The J gene is TRBJ2-2, the V gene TRBV7-9, with TRBD2 identical over 7 bases. V shed 5 bases, J shed 1 base, and the junction held 7 bases outside the gene matches. The CDR3 totals 16 residues. Germline loops: CDR1 SEHNR, CDR2 FQNEAQ (reference sequence). In DNA, the CDR3 is TGTGCCAGCAGCCCAGCGGGGCTGATGAACACCGGGGAGCTGTTTTTT. Its translation is CASSPAGLMNTGELFF.

The V gene is TRBV10-1, the J gene TRBJ1-1, with 7 bases that match TRBD1. V lost 0 bases to trimming and J lost 5 bases; unmatched junction nucleotides: 9. CDR1 is WNHNN and CDR2 is SYGVQD in the germline V gene (reference sequence). The CDR3 runs 16 residues. CDR3 nucleotides: TGCGCCAGCAGTGAGTCCGCACAGGGGAAAAGGACTGAAGCTTTCTTT. It encodes CASSESAQGKRTEAFF.

A few counts support this clone. The chain has TRBV27 and TRBJ1-2; D might be TRBD1 (5 bases). The ends were cut back, 5 bases at V and 4 bases at J, with 11 bases in the middle. Germline CDR1 reads MNHEY; CDR2 reads SMNVEV (reference sequence). This CDR3 has 13 amino acids. The CDR3 DNA reads TGTGCCAGCAGTCCCCAAGACAGCTATGGCTACACCTTC. Amino acids: CASSPQDSYGYTF.

CDR3 protein: CASSHLWGTSVHEQYF. CDR3 nucleotides: TGTGCCAGCAGCCACCTGTGGGGGACTAGCGTCCACGAGCAGTACTTC. The gene calls are TRBV3-1 (or the pseudogene TRBV3-2) and TRBJ2-7; 10 bases are shared with TRBD2. Trimming took 3 bases from V and 5 from J; bases not matched to a gene: 10. Germline V gives CDR1 LGHDT, CDR2 YNNKEL (reference sequence). There are 16 residues in the CDR3.

This chain joins TRBV29-1 and TRBJ1-2; 12 bases map to TRBD1. CDR1 and CDR2 (germline): SQVTM, ANQGSEA. With V trimmed by 7 bases and J by 6 bases, 3 bases remained unmatched. This CDR3 has 12 amino acids. CDR3 region: CSAGTGGHGYTF. For the CDR3, the DNA is TGCAGCGCTGGGACAGGGGGCCATGGCTACACCTTC. Full variable domain (missing parts from reference TRBV29-1 and TRBJ1-2): SAVISQKPSRDICQRGTSLTIQCQVDSQVTMMFWYRQQPGQSLTLIATANQGSEATYESGFVIDKFPISRPNLTFSTLTVSNMSPEDSSIYLCSAGTGGHGYTFGSGTRLTVV.

The rearrangement joins TRBV7-9 to TRBJ2-5; 7 nucleotides line up with TRBD1. J was trimmed by 4 bases and V by 5 bases; bases with no gene match: 13. The CDR3 has 16 residues. Per the germline V gene, CDR1 is SEHNR and CDR2 is FQNEAQ (reference sequence). The CDR3 spells CASSPLLPRTGETQYF. The CDR3 DNA follows: TGTGCCAGCAGCCCCCTCCTTCCCCGGACAGGAGAGACCCAGTACTTC.

This clone was detected only a few times. The chain joins TRBV12-3 or TRBV12-4 to TRBJ1-2; D is unresolved. This CDR3 is 11 amino acids long. V dropped 2 bases and J dropped 8 bases, with 6 bases sitting between them. The CDR3 DNA reads TGTGCCAGCAGTTTAAACGAAGGCTACACCTTC. Its protein is CASSLNEGYTF.

The chain couples TRBV4-1 to TRBJ2-1, with D perhaps matching TRBD2 (6 bases). The CDR3 extends over 18 amino acids. Trimming left V 0 bases short and J 7 bases short, with 22 bases between. Germline lookup yields CDR1 MGHRA and CDR2 YSYEKL. CDR3 in amino acids: CASSQEELAALPRNEQFF. The CDR3 nucleotides read TGCGCCAGCAGCCAAGAGGAGTTAGCGGCCTTGCCCCGGAATGAGCAGTTCTTC.

This chain joins TRBV18 and TRBJ2-1; D unresolved. The CDR3 is made up of 11 amino acids. V lost 3 bases and J lost 8, with 5 bases in between. Per the germline V gene, CDR1 is KGHSH and CDR2 is LQKENI. The CDR3 reads CASSPYDEQFF. The CDR3 DNA follows: TGTGCCAGCTCACCTTACGATGAGCAGTTCTTC.

This sequence joins TRBV5-1 and TRBJ2-1, with D tentatively TRBD2 (5 bases). CDR1 is SGHRS and CDR2 is YFSETQ in the germline V gene. CDR3 size: 15 residues. Trimming took 1 base from V and 8 from J, leaving 16 bases between them. This CDR3 reads CASSLSTEASHEQFF. DNA for the CDR3: TGCGCCAGCAGCTTGTCCACGGAGGCTTCGCATGAGCAGTTCTTC.

The chain couples TRBV5-1 to TRBJ2-2, with D possibly being TRBD1 (5 bases). Germline assignment: CDR1 SGHRS and CDR2 YFSETQ. V lost 2 bases and J 0 bases, leaving 11 bases between the germline ends. CDR3 size: 16 residues. The CDR3 nucleotides read TGCGCCAGCAGCTTTAGCAGGGCCTCGAACACCGGGGAGCTGTTTTTT. Amino acid sequence: CASSFSRASNTGELFF.

J is TRBJ2-3 and V is TRBV6-1; maybe TRBD2 (6 bases). The CDR3 length is 15 residues. Germline lookup yields CDR1 MNHNS and CDR2 SASEGT. V gave up 0 bases and J gave up 2 bases, with 9 bases separating them. The CDR3 region is CASSEAAGLTDTQYF. The CDR3 DNA reads as TGTGCCAGCAGTGAAGCCGCGGGGCTCACAGATACGCAGTATTTT.

This clone has at least ten counts. The V gene is TRBV7-9, the J gene TRBJ1-6; 10 bases fit TRBD1. The CDR3 is 16 residues long. Trimming removed 4 bases from V and 7 bases from J; junction bases left unmatched: 7. Germline V lookup: CDR1 SEHNR, CDR2 FQNEAQ (reference sequence). The CDR3 loop reads CASSSPMGQGNSPLHF. In DNA, the CDR3 is TGTGCCAGCAGCTCTCCGATGGGACAGGGGAATTCACCCCTCCACTTT.

CDR3 sequence (DNA): TGTGCCAGCAGCATAAGAGTTGGAGGATTAGAGACCCAGTACTTC. Its translation: CASSIRVGGLETQYF. The chain carries TRBV7-2 and TRBJ2-5, with D tentatively TRBD2 (5 bases). V lost 5 bases, J lost 4 bases, and 17 bases lay in between. The length of the CDR3 is 15 residues. The germline gives CDR1 SGHTA, CDR2 FQGNSA.

A few counts support this clone. As DNA, the CDR3 is TGTGCCAGCAGCCAAGATGAGTGGGAGACTAACTATGGCTACACCTTC. It yields the protein CASSQDEWETNYGYTF. The V and J genes are TRBV4-2 and TRBJ1-2, with D unresolved. The CDR3 spans 16 residues. Trimming removed 0 bases from V and 0 bases from J, with 11 bases in between. The germline CDR1 and CDR2 sequences are LGHNA and YNFKEQ.

The chain has TRBV18 and TRBJ1-1; D is undetermined. The V gene's germline CDR1 is KGHSH and CDR2 LQKENI. The length of the CDR3 is 16 residues. V lost 6 bases, J lost 3 bases, and 20 bases lay in between. CDR3 nucleotides: TGTGCCAGCTCCCGCTCCATCCCAACCAAGGACACTGAAGCTTTCTTT. Protein: CASSRSIPTKDTEAFF.

V is TRBV11-3 and J is TRBJ2-2; D gene ambiguous. V lost 2 bases to trimming and J lost 4 bases, with 8 bases between them. The germline gives CDR1 SGHNT, CDR2 YENEEA. There are 14 residues in the CDR3. The CDR3 reads CASSLLRGTGELFF. For the CDR3, the DNA is TGTGCCAGCAGCTTACTCCGAGGCACCGGGGAGCTGTTTTTT.

CDR3: CASSSQGKGGTEAFF. The DNA for the CDR3 is TGTGCCAGCAGCTCACAGGGGAAGGGGGGCACTGAAGCTTTCTTT. The chain couples TRBV27 to TRBJ1-1, with 7 bases matching TRBD1. This CDR3 has 15 residues. The trim removed 6 bases at V and 4 bases at J, leaving 11 bases unmatched. Germline assignment: CDR1 MNHEY and CDR2 SMNVEV (reference sequence).

The chain uses TRBV27 and TRBJ1-5, with D possibly matching TRBD1 (5 bases). Germline V lookup: CDR1 MNHEY, CDR2 SMNVEV (reference sequence). Trimming took off 3 bases at V and 7 bases at J, with 28 bases between the two ends. This CDR3 contains 19 residues. The CDR3 is CASSFRGLIHPDSRQPQHF. CDR3 sequence (DNA): TGTGCCAGCAGTTTTAGGGGATTAATCCACCCCGACAGCCGCCAGCCCCAGCATTTT.

The chain recombines TRBV10-3 with TRBJ2-7; no clear D gene. This CDR3 is 12 amino acids long. The V gene's germline CDR1 is ENHRY and CDR2 SYGVKD. Trimming took 2 bases from V and 7 from J, leaving 9 bases between them. The CDR3 loop reads CAISEPPWEQYF. In DNA, the CDR3 is TGTGCCATCAGTGAGCCTCCTTGGGAGCAGTACTTC.

The chain is built from TRBV3-1 (or the pseudogene TRBV3-2) and TRBJ2-1; D tentatively reads TRBD1 or TRBD2 (6 bases each). V lost 1 base to trimming and J lost 10 bases, with 14 bases between them. This CDR3 contains 14 residues. CDR1 LGHDT and CDR2 YNNKEL come from the germline V gene (reference sequence). Written as DNA, the CDR3 is TGTGCCAGCAGCCAAGTTGACAGGAGGGTCGAGCAGTTCTTC. It specifies CASSQVDRRVEQFF.